The sequence of this T cell receptor beta chain was determined in a study of human T cells and chemical hapten exposure. The study, taken as a whole, reports: Clustering by CDR3 similarity yielded significantly more large clusters from expanded TCRs than controls.

The sample holds many counts of this clonotype. The antigen remains unidentified. The length of the CDR3 is 16 residues. The germline gives CDR1 SGHTA, CDR2 FQGNSA. J was trimmed by 1 base and V by 2 bases; bases with no gene match: 6. Time point described: patch test 1, 2 weeks after DPC sensitization. As for treatment: therapeutic diphenylcyclopropenone sensitization with weekly scalp DPC. Unseparated into fractions, whole blood served as the source from which total RNA was extracted. People who gave samples had alopecia, were 18 to 70 years old, and were suitable for DPC. From the RACE reads, TCRdb called clonotypes with MiXCR, one entry per CDR3 protein. The sample lists about 34,000 distinct CDR3 sequences, around 6.8% seen once, with roughly 9.1% in the top ten.

The rearrangement links TRBV7-2 to TRBJ2-3; 7 bases map to TRBD2. The sample in question was whole blood, obtained in connection with sensitization to the hapten diphenylcyclopropenone (DPC). The TCR sequence derives from a woman in her twenties or thirties with alopecia areata. Some clones in this sample may be carry-over from other donors' samples. The CDR3 spells CASSLQRGGGTDTQYF. The CDR3 DNA sequence: TGTGCCAGCAGCTTACAACGGGGAGGGGGCACAGATACGCAGTATTTT.